This TCR beta chain was captured in a study of blood T cell repertoires in COVID-19. Assay: immunoSEQ multiplex PCR; the TCRdb copy retains only in-frame clones and omits some. The table has more than 75,000 clones, about 86% seen once; the top ten hold around 4.8%. Material for sequencing was peripheral blood. The TCR comes from a woman of 80 years or more with acute or convalescent COVID-19.

CDR3: CASSPTSGAPNEQFF. The CDR3 DNA is TGTGCCAGCAGCCCCACTAGCGGAGCCCCGAATGAGCAGTTCTTC. The rearrangement links TRBV2 to TRBJ2-1; 8 nucleotides agree with TRBD2. The CDR3 contains 15 residues. Trimming cost V 6 bases and J 7 bases; bases outside gene matches: 11. Looked up from germline, CDR1 is SNHLY and CDR2 is FYNNEI.